Listed below are T cell receptor beta chains from one sample, sequenced in a study of OX40 agonist ivuxolimab in advanced cancers. Only in-frame clones appear in the TCRdb table, and some are missing; sequencing was by immunoSEQ multiplex PCR. The sample has about 66,000 clones, roughly 81% seen once; the top ten hold 1.6%. The sample here was CD4+ or CD8+ T cells sorted from blood, taken in a trial of the OX40 agonist ivuxolimab. Receptors originate from an adult with an advanced solid tumor such as melanoma, head and neck, liver or kidney cancer. Both conserved end residues are part of each CDR3. The D gene is left open where the match is weak. Clone size appears in some rows only: once, few, many, or a class for an expanded clone.

clone size,CDR3 length,V gene,J gene,D gene,CDR3 protein,CDR3 DNA
.,12,TRBV30,TRBJ1-1,.,CAWSVAGVEAFF,TGTGCCTGGAGCGTTGCGGGGGTTGAAGCTTTCTTT
few,14,TRBV5-1,TRBJ2-2,TRBD1,CASRQGGDTGELFF,TGCGCCAGCAGACAGGGGGGAGACACCGGGGAGCTGTTTTTT
.,15,TRBV7-9,TRBJ2-2,.,CASSRRTANTGELFF,TGTGCCAGCAGCCGAAGGACGGCGAACACCGGGGAGCTGTTTTTT
.,14,TRBV28,TRBJ2-3,.,CASSPVRGWDTQYF,TGTGCCAGCAGCCCCGTTAGGGGATGGGATACGCAGTATTTT
few,16,TRBV5-8,TRBJ2-3,TRBD2,CASSLGLADSTDTQYF,TGTGCCAGCAGCTTGGGGCTAGCGGATAGCACAGATACGCAGTATTTT
.,17,TRBV4-1,TRBJ1-4,.,CASSQVRIVTANEKLFF,TGCGCCAGCAGCCAAGTTAGGATTGTGACAGCTAATGAAAAACTGTTTTTT
.,13,TRBV28,TRBJ1-2,TRBD1,CASSADRVWGYTF,TGTGCCAGCAGTGCGGACAGGGTATGGGGCTACACCTTC
few,13,TRBV7-9,TRBJ1-1,.,CASSLAGGAEAFF,TGTGCCAGCAGCTTAGCAGGGGGGGCTGAAGCTTTCTTT
.,13,TRBV30,TRBJ1-6,.,CAWRELGDSPLHF,TGTGCCTGGAGGGAGTTGGGGGATTCACCCCTCCACTTT
.,13,TRBV6-5,TRBJ1-1,.,CASSSQGYTEAFF,TGTGCCAGCAGTTCTCAGGGATACACTGAAGCTTTCTTT
once,15,TRBV5-4,TRBJ1-6,.,CASSLDLTFNSPLHF,TGTGCCAGCAGCTTGGACCTTACCTTTAATTCACCCCTCCACTTT
.,15,TRBV6-1,TRBJ2-3,.,CASSEAQFGRDTQYF,TGTGCCAGCAGTGAAGCGCAATTCGGACGAGATACGCAGTATTTT
.,16,TRBV6-5,TRBJ2-3,TRBD2,CASSYSWDYSTDTQYF,TGTGCCAGCAGTTACTCGTGGGACTACAGCACAGATACGCAGTATTTT
.,15,TRBV10-2,TRBJ2-3,TRBD2,CASSRLAGFIDTQYF,TGCGCCAGTTCCAGGCTAGCGGGGTTCATAGATACGCAGTATTTT
.,12,TRBV28,TRBJ1-5,.,CASSITNQPQHF,TGTGCCAGCAGTATAACAAATCAGCCCCAGCATTTT
.,15,TRBV19,TRBJ1-2,.,CASSTTGFFNYGYTF,TGTGCCAGTAGTACAACAGGGTTCTTTAACTATGGCTACACCTTC
.,13,TRBV7-6,TRBJ2-5,.,CASSLPAQETQYF,TGTGCCAGCAGCTTACCTGCCCAAGAGACCCAGTACTTC
.,18,TRBV19,TRBJ2-6,TRBD2,CASSIMAGGVSGANVLTF,TGTGCCAGTAGTATTATGGCGGGAGGAGTCTCTGGGGCCAACGTCCTGACTTTC
.,13,TRBV29-1,TRBJ2-5,.,CSVERLAQETQYF,TGCAGCGTTGAAAGGCTAGCCCAAGAGACCCAGTACTTC
.,15,TRBV5-1,TRBJ2-7,.,CASSSSAARPYEQYF,TGCGCCAGCTCATCCAGTGCGGCCCGGCCCTACGAGCAGTACTTC
.,12,TRBV10-3,TRBJ2-5,.,CATASREETQYF,TGTGCCACCGCATCCAGGGAAGAGACCCAGTACTTC
.,15,TRBV5-1,TRBJ1-1,.,CASSLAAPGRTEAFF,TGCGCCAGCAGCTTGGCGGCACCGGGGCGGACTGAAGCTTTCTTT
.,13,TRBV27,TRBJ2-1,TRBD2,CASSAGGRYEQFF,TGTGCCAGCAGTGCCGGGGGGAGGTATGAGCAGTTCTTC
.,13,TRBV5-1,TRBJ2-2,TRBD2,CASARSGEGELFF,TGCGCCAGCGCCCGAAGCGGGGAAGGGGAGCTGTTTTTT
.,15,TRBV28,TRBJ1-1,.,CASSPYPGARTEAFF,TGTGCCAGCAGTCCCTATCCGGGGGCACGTACTGAAGCTTTCTTT
.,12,TRBV7-3,TRBJ2-7,.,CASSLSGYEQYF,TGTGCCAGCAGCTTATCAGGCTACGAGCAGTACTTC
.,22,TRBV23-1,TRBJ1-5,TRBD1,CASSLPTLVIQGEWESNQPQHF,TGCGCCAGCAGTCTCCCGACGCTTGTGATACAGGGGGAGTGGGAAAGCAATCAGCCCCAGCATTTT
.,17,TRBV4-1,TRBJ2-1,.,CASSQVVQGDRGDEQFF,TGCGCCAGCAGTCAAGTCGTACAGGGTGATAGAGGCGATGAGCAGTTCTTC
.,13,TRBV6-5,TRBJ2-7,.,CASSQTEVYEQYF,TGTGCCAGCAGCCAAACTGAGGTCTACGAGCAGTACTTC
few,14,TRBV7-9,TRBJ1-4,TRBD1,CASSFTGAGEKLFF,TGTGCCAGCAGCTTCACAGGGGCTGGGGAAAAACTGTTTTTT
once,14,TRBV6-1,TRBJ1-3,.,CASSEYGSGNTIYF,TGTGCCAGCAGTGAATACGGGTCTGGAAACACCATATATTTT
.,16,TRBV6-4,TRBJ2-3,.,CASSAMTGGRADTQYF,TGTGCCAGCAGTGCAATGACCGGGGGCAGGGCAGATACGCAGTATTTT
.,16,TRBV6-6,TRBJ2-3,TRBD2,CASSSPLSGAPDTQYF,TGTGCCAGCAGTTCTCCTTTGAGCGGGGCCCCAGATACGCAGTATTTT
.,14,TRBV2,TRBJ1-4,.,CASSAGKTTRKLFF,TGTGCCAGCAGTGCGGGGAAGACAACAAGGAAACTGTTTTTT
.,17,TRBV5-1,TRBJ2-4,TRBD1,CASSPGQPLLSENIQYF,TGCGCCAGCAGCCCGGGACAGCCCTTGCTTAGTGAAAACATTCAGTACTTC
.,15,TRBV5-1,TRBJ2-2,.,CASSLGASSSGELFF,TGCGCCAGCAGCCTGGGAGCATCTTCCAGCGGGGAGCTGTTTTTT
few,16,TRBV28,TRBJ1-2,TRBD1,CASSSGGTGQGDGYTF,TGTGCCAGCAGCTCGGGTGGGACAGGGCAAGGGGATGGCTACACCTTC
.,15,TRBV7-2,TRBJ2-7,TRBD2,CASSLRAGGAYEQYF,TGTGCCAGCAGCTTAAGGGCGGGGGGGGCCTACGAGCAGTACTTC
once,13,TRBV7-3,TRBJ1-2,.,CASSFPGYKGYTF,TGTGCCAGCAGCTTTCCAGGGTACAAGGGCTACACCTTC
.,15,TRBV9,TRBJ1-2,TRBD1,CASNRAPTGDYGYTF,TGTGCCAGCAACCGTGCCCCGACAGGGGACTATGGCTACACCTTC